The clone carrying this T cell receptor beta chain was counted ten times or more. The CDR3 extends over 14 amino acids. Germline V lookup: CDR1 KGHDR, CDR2 SFDVKD. V lost 4 bases and J lost 6; bases outside the gene matches: 6. These data belong to a study of kidney transplant recipient with SARS-CoV-2 infection. TCRdb reprocessed the reads with MiXCR, giving one entry per CDR3 protein. Seen here are 200,000 to 300,000 distinct CDR3 sequences, about 28% observed once, and the top ten hold 7% to 8%. Here the sequenced sample was a blood sample, taken at baseline and between days 110 and 120 from a kidney transplant recipient. The chain recombines TRBV24-1 with TRBJ1-2; TRBD1 matches 8 bases. The sequence derives from a male patient between 25 and 39 years old who had COVID-19 and was a kidney transplant recipient. Some T cells may be supplied by the graft donor. CDR3 in amino acids: CATSEGGQANGYTF. The DNA of the CDR3 is TGTGCCACCAGTGAAGGGGGACAGGCTAATGGCTACACCTTC.